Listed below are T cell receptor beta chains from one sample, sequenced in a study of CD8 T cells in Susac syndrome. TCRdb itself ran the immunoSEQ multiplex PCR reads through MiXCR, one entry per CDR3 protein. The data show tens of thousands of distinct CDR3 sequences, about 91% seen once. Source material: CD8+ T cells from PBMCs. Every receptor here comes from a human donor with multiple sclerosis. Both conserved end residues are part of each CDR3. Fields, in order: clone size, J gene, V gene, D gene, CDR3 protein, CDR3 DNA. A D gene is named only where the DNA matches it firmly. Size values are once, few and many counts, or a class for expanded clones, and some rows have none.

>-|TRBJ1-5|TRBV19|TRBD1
CASSTSGTANQPQHF
TGTGCCAGTAGTACCTCCGGGACAGCGAATCAGCCCCAGCATTTT
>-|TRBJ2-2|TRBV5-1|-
CASSSRLHRTNTGELFF
TGCGCCAGCAGCTCTCGACTTCACCGGACGAACACCGGGGAGCTGTTTTTT
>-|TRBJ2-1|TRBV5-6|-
CASSVNPPSYNEQFF
TGTGCCAGCAGCGTTAACCCACCCTCCTACAATGAGCAGTTCTTC
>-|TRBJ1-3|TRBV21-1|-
CASSRKVTGGFGNTIYF
TGTGCCAGCAGCAGAAAAGTGACAGGGGGCTTTGGAAACACCATATATTTT
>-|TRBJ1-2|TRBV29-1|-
CSVEEGGSSGYTF
TGCAGCGTTGAGGAGGGAGGATCCAGTGGCTACACCTTC
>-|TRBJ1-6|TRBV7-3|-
CASSSLGHFNSPLHF
TGTGCCAGCAGCTCCTTGGGCCATTTCAATTCACCCCTCCACTTT
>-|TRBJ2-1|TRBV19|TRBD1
CASTKEGRGLYNEQFF
TGTGCCAGTACCAAGGAGGGCAGGGGGCTTTACAATGAGCAGTTCTTC
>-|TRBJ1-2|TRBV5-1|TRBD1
CASRKAGGLDGYTF
TGCGCCAGCAGGAAGGCAGGGGGATTGGATGGCTACACCTTC
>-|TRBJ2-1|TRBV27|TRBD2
CASSLSLPPSGGANEQFF
TGTGCCAGCAGTTTAAGTTTGCCCCCCAGCGGGGGGGCAAATGAGCAGTTCTTC
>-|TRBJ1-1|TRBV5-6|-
CASSLSRLRDATEAFF
TGTGCCAGCAGCTTGAGTAGACTCCGCGACGCCACTGAAGCTTTCTTT
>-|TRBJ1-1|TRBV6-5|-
CASSRTQLNTEAFF
TGTGCCAGCAGTAGGACCCAGCTGAACACTGAAGCTTTCTTT
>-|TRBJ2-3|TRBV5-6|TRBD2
CASSLKTSGSTDTQYF
TGTGCCAGCAGCTTGAAGACTAGCGGTAGCACAGATACGCAGTATTTT
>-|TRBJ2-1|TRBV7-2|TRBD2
CASSLPPGQPGLAGVNEQFF
TGTGCCAGCAGCCTACCGCCGGGACAGCCGGGACTAGCGGGAGTAAATGAGCAGTTCTTC
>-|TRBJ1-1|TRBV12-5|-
CASGLDIYNPGPGDEAFF
TGTGCTAGTGGTTTGGATATTTATAACCCGGGCCCCGGCGATGAAGCTTTCTTT
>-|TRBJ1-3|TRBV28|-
CASSRQELGNTIYF
TGTGCCAGCAGTCGACAGGAGCTAGGAAACACCATATATTTT
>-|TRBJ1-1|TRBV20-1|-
CSADAQTGLNTEAFF
TGCAGTGCTGACGCCCAAACAGGGCTGAACACTGAAGCTTTCTTT
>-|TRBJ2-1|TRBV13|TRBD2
CASSASGTRQREQFF
TGTGCCAGCAGCGCCTCCGGGACTAGACAGCGTGAGCAGTTCTTC
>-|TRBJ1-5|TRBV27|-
CASSFRPPPQHF
TGTGCCAGCAGTTTCCGGCCTCCCCCCCAGCATTTT
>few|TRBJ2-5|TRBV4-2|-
CASSQDRYTRGGQETQYF
TGTGCCAGCAGCCAAGATCGGTACACCCGTGGTGGGCAAGAGACCCAGTACTTC
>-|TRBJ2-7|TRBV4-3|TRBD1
CASSQSGTGAYEQYF
TGCGCCAGCAGCCAGTCCGGGACAGGGGCCTACGAGCAGTACTTC
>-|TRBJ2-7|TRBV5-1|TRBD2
CASSYPPGLAAPQEQYF
TGCGCCAGCAGCTATCCTCCGGGACTAGCGGCACCCCAGGAGCAGTACTTC
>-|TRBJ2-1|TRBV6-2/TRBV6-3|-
CASSLQGLFNEQFF
TGTGCCAGCAGTCTTCAGGGACTCTTCAATGAGCAGTTCTTC
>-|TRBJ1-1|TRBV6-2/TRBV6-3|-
CASSHSLEAFF
TGTGCCAGCAGCCACAGCCTTGAAGCTTTCTTT
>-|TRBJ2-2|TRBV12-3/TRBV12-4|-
CASSLGKLAELFF
TGTGCCAGCAGTTTAGGGAAGCTCGCGGAGCTGTTTTTT
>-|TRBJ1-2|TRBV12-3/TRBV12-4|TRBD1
CASTRGTGTLGGYTF
TGTGCCAGCACCAGGGGGACAGGGACTTTAGGTGGCTACACCTTC
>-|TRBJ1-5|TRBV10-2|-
CASSEGGSPNQPQHF
TGCGCCAGCAGTGAGGGGGGGAGCCCCAATCAGCCCCAGCATTTT
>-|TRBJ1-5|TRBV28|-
CASASSFGFVGNQPQHF
TGTGCCAGTGCTTCCAGTTTTGGGTTCGTTGGCAATCAGCCCCAGCATTTT
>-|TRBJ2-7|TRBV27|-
CASSFRSGTYEQYF
TGTGCCAGCAGTTTTCGATCAGGGACTTACGAGCAGTACTTC
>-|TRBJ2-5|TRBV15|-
CATSRGGKTQYF
TGTGCCACCAGCAGAGGTGGAAAGACCCAGTACTTC